This T cell receptor (beta chain) was recorded in a study of persistence of HIV-infected CD4 T cells. This nonspecific control used anti-CD3/anti-CD28 bead stimulation of CD4+ T cells. Sorting selected CD4+ T cells upregulating both CD40 ligand and CD69. V lost 0 bases to trimming and J lost 0 bases, with 10 bases between them. Germline lookup yields CDR1 KGHDR and CDR2 SFDVKD. This CDR3 spans 17 amino acids. Study findings and constraints: Within sorted populations, more oligoclonal TCRs accompanied more oligoclonal proviruses.

As for this clone: Its antigen remains unknown.

Sequencing used immunoSEQ version 4 in survey mode. Some clones are missing from TCRdb's copy, which holds only in-frame ones; the method was immunoSEQ multiplex PCR. The sample includes roughly 43,000 clones, about 89% of them seen just once. The source material was CD4+ T cells sorted from PBMCs after approximately 20-hour stimulation, sampled from a patient who received antiretroviral therapy. This chain connects TRBV24-1 to TRBJ2-2; no clear D. The source of this sequence is an adult man with HIV who was CMV-seropositive. DNA of the CDR3: TGTGCCACCAGTGATTTGTCCGGTGGTCCGAACACCGGGGAGCTGTTTTTT. Translated: CATSDLSGGPNTGELFF.